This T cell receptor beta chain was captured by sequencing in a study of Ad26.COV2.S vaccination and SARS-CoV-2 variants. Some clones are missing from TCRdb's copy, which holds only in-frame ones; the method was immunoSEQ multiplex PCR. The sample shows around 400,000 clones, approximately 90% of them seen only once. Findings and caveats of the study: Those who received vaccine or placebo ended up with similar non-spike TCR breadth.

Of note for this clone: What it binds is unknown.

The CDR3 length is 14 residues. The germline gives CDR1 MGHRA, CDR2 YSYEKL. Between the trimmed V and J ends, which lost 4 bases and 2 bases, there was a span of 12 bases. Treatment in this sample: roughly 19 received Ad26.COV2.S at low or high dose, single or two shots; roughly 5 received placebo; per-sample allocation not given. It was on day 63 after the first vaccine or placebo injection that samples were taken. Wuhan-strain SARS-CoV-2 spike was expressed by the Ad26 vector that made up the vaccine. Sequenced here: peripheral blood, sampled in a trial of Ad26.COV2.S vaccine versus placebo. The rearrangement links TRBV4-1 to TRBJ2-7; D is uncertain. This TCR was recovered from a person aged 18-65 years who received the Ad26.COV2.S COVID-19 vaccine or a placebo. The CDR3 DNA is TGCGCCAGCAGCCCTCCCGGGCGGACCTACGAGCAGTACTTC. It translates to CASSPPGRTYEQYF.